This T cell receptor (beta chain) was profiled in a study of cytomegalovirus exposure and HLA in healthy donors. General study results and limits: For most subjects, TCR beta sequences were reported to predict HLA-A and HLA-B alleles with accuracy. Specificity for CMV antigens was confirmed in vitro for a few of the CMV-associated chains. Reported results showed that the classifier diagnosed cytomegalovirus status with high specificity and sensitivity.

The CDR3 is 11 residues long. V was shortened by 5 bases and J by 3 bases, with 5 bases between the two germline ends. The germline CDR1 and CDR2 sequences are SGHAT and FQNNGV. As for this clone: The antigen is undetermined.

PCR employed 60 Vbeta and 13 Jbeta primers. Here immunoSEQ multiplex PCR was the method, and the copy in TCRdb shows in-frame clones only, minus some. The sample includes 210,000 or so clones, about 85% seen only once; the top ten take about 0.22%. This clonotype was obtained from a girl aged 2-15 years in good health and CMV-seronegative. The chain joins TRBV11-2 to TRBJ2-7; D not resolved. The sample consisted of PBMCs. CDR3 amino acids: CASSLLYEQYF. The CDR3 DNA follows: TGTGCCAGCAGCCTCCTCTACGAGCAGTACTTC. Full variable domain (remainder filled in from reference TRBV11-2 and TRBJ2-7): EAGVAQSPRYKIIEKRQSVAFWCNPISGHATLYWYQQILGQGPKLLIQFQNNGVVDDSQLPKDRFSAERLKGVDSTLKIQPAKLEDSAVYLCASSLLYEQYFGPGTRLTVT.